Listed below are T cell receptor beta chains from one sample, sequenced in a study of shared clonotypes between healthy human individuals. Data came from immunoSEQ multiplex PCR; TCRdb stores just in-frame clones and leaves some out. The sample lists 500,000 to 550,000 clones, 90% to 96% seen once, with about 0.06% in the top ten. The sequenced sample was naive CD4+ T cells sorted from blood. The receptors derive from a woman aged 30 to 39 in good health. CDR3s include the opening cysteine and the closing phenylalanine or tryptophan. Each record gives: clone size, D gene, J gene, V gene, CDR3 protein, CDR3 DNA. The D gene is left open where the match is weak. Only some rows state a clone size, as once, few, many or a class for expanded clones.

once . TRBJ1-2 TRBV15 CATSRAVPYGYTF TGTGCCACCAGCAGAGCGGTGCCCTATGGCTACACCTTC
once . TRBJ2-7 TRBV5-1 CASSDGDPFYEQYF TGCGCCAGCAGCGACGGGGACCCCTTCTACGAGCAGTACTTC
. TRBD2 TRBJ2-5 TRBV15 CATRRLARGEDQETQYF TGTGCCACCAGGAGACTAGCGAGGGGGGAGGACCAAGAGACCCAGTACTTC
once . TRBJ2-5 TRBV5-1 CASSSGTQETQYF TGCGCCAGCAGCTCCGGGACACAAGAGACCCAGTACTTC
. . TRBJ2-6 TRBV6-1 CASSDRSGANVLTF TGTGCCAGCAGTGATCGCTCTGGGGCCAACGTCCTGACTTTC
. TRBD1 TRBJ2-7 TRBV18 CASSPPGQGSYEQYF TGTGCCAGCTCACCACCGGGACAGGGGAGTTACGAGCAGTACTTC
. TRBD1 TRBJ1-5 TRBV30 CAWSVGQGRLPQHF TGTGCCTGGAGTGTAGGACAGGGCCGTCTGCCCCAGCATTTT
. TRBD1 TRBJ1-1 TRBV28 CASSLPRTGTLAFF TGTGCCAGCAGTTTACCAAGGACAGGAACTCTGGCTTTCTTT
. TRBD1 TRBJ2-2 TRBV28 CASSPGTGFPGELFF TGTGCCAGCAGTCCCGGGACAGGGTTTCCCGGGGAGCTGTTTTTT
. TRBD2 TRBJ2-5 TRBV7-8 CASSYSGRGVETQYF TGTGCCAGCAGTTATAGCGGGAGGGGGGTTGAGACCCAGTACTTC
once TRBD2 TRBJ2-2 TRBV30 CAWSVRSGRMTGELFF TGTGCCTGGAGTGTACGGAGCGGGAGAATGACCGGGGAGCTGTTTTTT
. . TRBJ2-2 TRBV4-2 CASSQDLSLPLGTGELFF TGTGCCAGCAGCCAAGATCTTTCCCTCCCTTTGGGCACCGGGGAGCTGTTTTTT
. TRBD2 TRBJ2-1 TRBV9 CASSVRSGRNEQFF TGTGCCAGCAGCGTGAGAAGCGGGAGAAATGAGCAGTTCTTC
. . TRBJ2-2 TRBV19 CASTTEGTGELFF TGTGCCAGTACCACGGAGGGGACCGGGGAGCTGTTTTTT
. . TRBJ2-7 TRBV14 CASSPTATYEQYF TGTGCCAGCAGCCCCACGGCTACCTACGAGCAGTACTTC
. . TRBJ1-2 TRBV28 CASSNRVRGYTF TGTGCCAGCAGTAACAGGGTGCGAGGCTACACCTTC
. . TRBJ2-7 TRBV20-1 CSARIIHEQYF TGCAGTGCTAGAATCATCCACGAGCAGTACTTC
. TRBD2 TRBJ2-1 TRBV5-1 CASSTGLAGGNEQFF TGCGCCAGCAGCACGGGACTAGCGGGAGGGAATGAGCAGTTCTTC
. TRBD2 TRBJ2-7 TRBV6-1 CASSDLAGRTTYEQYF TGTGCCAGCAGTGACCTAGCGGGACGGACTACCTACGAGCAGTACTTC
. TRBD2 TRBJ2-3 TRBV29-1 CSVSGTSPDTQYF TGCAGCGTTTCCGGGACTAGTCCCGATACGCAGTATTTT
. . TRBJ2-7 TRBV27 CASSLGRSSGTYEQYF TGTGCCAGCAGTTTAGGACGCAGTAGCGGTACCTACGAGCAGTACTTC
. TRBD2 TRBJ2-1 TRBV11-3 CASSLTGGPYEQFF TGTGCCAGCAGCTTGACGGGAGGGCCCTATGAGCAGTTCTTC
. . TRBJ2-1 TRBV5-1 CASSYNRVTYNEQFF TGCGCCAGCAGCTACAACAGGGTAACCTACAATGAGCAGTTCTTC
. . TRBJ2-3 TRBV13 CASSLTGAGTDTQYF TGTGCCAGCAGCTTAACGGGGGCGGGCACAGATACGCAGTATTTT
. . TRBJ2-5 TRBV30 CAWSLNGDQETQYF TGTGCCTGGAGCTTGAATGGAGACCAAGAGACCCAGTACTTC
. . TRBJ2-5 TRBV27 CASSFGEGLYQYF .
. . TRBJ2-7 TRBV4-1 CASSQIPSYEQYF TGCGCCAGCAGCCAAATCCCGTCCTACGAGCAGTACTTC
. TRBD1 TRBJ1-5 TRBV18 CASSRRTGRDQPQHF TGTGCCAGCTCACGACGGACAGGTCGGGACCAGCCCCAGCATTTT
. . TRBJ1-3 TRBV5-4 CASSMTGGNTIYF TGTGCCAGCAGCATGACAGGTGGCAACACCATATATTTT
. TRBD2 TRBJ2-3 TRBV15 CATSRDWGLAQSTDTQYF TGTGCCACCAGCAGAGATTGGGGACTAGCGCAAAGCACAGATACGCAGTATTTT
. TRBD1 TRBJ2-7 TRBV27 CASSRFPGTVSYEQYF TGTGCCAGCAGCCGATTCCCCGGGACAGTGTCGTACGAGCAGTACTTC
. . TRBJ2-1 TRBV5-1 CASSFSSETNEQFF TGCGCCAGCAGCTTCTCCTCTGAGACTAATGAGCAGTTCTTC
once . TRBJ2-3 TRBV5-5 CASSITTDTQYF TGTGCCAGCAGCATTACCACAGATACGCAGTATTTT
. . TRBJ2-1 TRBV12-5 CASGLVPGDYNEQFF TGTGCTAGTGGTTTGGTCCCGGGAGACTACAATGAGCAGTTCTTC